This note documents a single TCR beta chain sequence. The data were taken from a study of early T cells in non-severe SARS-CoV-2 infection. Study-level information: With bulk RNA from unsorted whole blood as input, sequencing yielded unpaired chains.

Trimming removed 7 bases from V and 3 bases from J; junction bases left unmatched: 6. Germline lookup yields CDR1 MNHNY and CDR2 SVGAGI (reference sequence). This CDR3 contains 14 residues. Researchers attached unique molecular identifiers to individual cDNA molecules. TCRdb recomputed calls from the 5' RACE reads with MiXCR, one row per CDR3 protein. Of about 28,000 distinct CDR3 sequences detected, roughly 5% appear once; the ten largest clones hold 2.6%. The chain has TRBV6-6 and TRBJ2-7; 10 bases are shared with TRBD2. The source is an adult who was a healthcare worker with PCR-confirmed SARS-CoV-2 infection or an uninfected control (not recorded which). The sequenced material came from whole blood. This chain's CDR3 is CASTSGGVGYEQYF. The CDR3 DNA reads TGTGCCAGCACGAGCGGGGGGGTGGGCTACGAGCAGTACTTC.